The clone carrying this TCR beta chain has just a few counts. The sample comes from a study of Graves' ophthalmopathy and Graves' hyperthyroidism. Using RNA transcripts, the TCR beta CDR3 regions were amplified. HTBI primers were used in a first-round RT-PCR, which preceded a second-round multiplex PCR. TCRdb independently ran MiXCR on the multiplex PCR reads; one entry per CDR3 protein. The repertoire holds over 650,000 distinct CDR3 sequences, approximately 39% seen once, with roughly 3.5% in the top ten. The sequence came from an adult man with Graves' ophthalmopathy. Sample: peripheral blood.

The CDR3 region is CSATESGRKNYEQYF. CDR3 DNA: TGCAGTGCAACGGAAAGCGGGAGAAAGAACTACGAGCAGTACTTC. This rearrangement joins TRBV20-1 to TRBJ2-7; 8 bases agree with TRBD2. CDR1 and CDR2 (germline): DFQATT, SNEGSKA (reference sequence). Germline trimming cut 6 bases from V and 3 bases from J; bases unmatched to any gene: 13. This CDR3 is 15 amino acids long.